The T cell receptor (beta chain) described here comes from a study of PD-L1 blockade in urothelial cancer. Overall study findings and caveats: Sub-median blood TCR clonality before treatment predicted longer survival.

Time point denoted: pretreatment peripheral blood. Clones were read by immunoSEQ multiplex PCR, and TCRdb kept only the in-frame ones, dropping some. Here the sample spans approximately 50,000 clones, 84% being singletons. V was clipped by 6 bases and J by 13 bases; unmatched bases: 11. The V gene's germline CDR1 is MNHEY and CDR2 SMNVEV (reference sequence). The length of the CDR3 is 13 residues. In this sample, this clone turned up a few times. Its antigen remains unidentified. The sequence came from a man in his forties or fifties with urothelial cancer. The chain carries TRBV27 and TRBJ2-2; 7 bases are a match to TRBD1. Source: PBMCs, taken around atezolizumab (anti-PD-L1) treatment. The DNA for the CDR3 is TGTGCCAGCAGGCGCGATCGTCGGACAGGGCTGTTTTTT. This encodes CASRRDRRTGLFF.